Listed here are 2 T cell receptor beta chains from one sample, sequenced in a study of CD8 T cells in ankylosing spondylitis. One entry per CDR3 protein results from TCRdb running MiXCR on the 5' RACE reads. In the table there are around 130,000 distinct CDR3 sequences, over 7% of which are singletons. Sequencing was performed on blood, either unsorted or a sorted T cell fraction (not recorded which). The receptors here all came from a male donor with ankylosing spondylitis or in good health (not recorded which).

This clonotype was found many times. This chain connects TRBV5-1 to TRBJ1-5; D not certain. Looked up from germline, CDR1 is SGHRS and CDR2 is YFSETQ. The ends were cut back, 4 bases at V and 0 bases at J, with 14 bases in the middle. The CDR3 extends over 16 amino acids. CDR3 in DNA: TGCGCCAGCAGCCTTCTAGGAGACAATAGCAATCAGCCCCAGCATTTT. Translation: CASSLLGDNSNQPQHF. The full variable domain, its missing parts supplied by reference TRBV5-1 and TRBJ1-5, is KAGVTQTPRYLIKTRGQQVTLSCSPISGHRSVSWYQQTPGQGLQFLFEYFSETQRNKGNFPGRFSGRQFSNSRSEMNVSTLELGDSALYLCASSLLGDNSNQPQHFGDGTRLSIL.

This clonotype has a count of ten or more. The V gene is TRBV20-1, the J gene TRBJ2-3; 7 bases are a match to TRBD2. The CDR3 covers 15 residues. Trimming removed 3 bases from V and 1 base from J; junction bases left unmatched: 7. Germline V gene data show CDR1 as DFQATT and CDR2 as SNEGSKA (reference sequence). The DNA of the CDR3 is TGCAGTGCTAGCCCTCCCCTAGCGGGCACAGATACGCAGTATTTT. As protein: CSASPPLAGTDTQYF.